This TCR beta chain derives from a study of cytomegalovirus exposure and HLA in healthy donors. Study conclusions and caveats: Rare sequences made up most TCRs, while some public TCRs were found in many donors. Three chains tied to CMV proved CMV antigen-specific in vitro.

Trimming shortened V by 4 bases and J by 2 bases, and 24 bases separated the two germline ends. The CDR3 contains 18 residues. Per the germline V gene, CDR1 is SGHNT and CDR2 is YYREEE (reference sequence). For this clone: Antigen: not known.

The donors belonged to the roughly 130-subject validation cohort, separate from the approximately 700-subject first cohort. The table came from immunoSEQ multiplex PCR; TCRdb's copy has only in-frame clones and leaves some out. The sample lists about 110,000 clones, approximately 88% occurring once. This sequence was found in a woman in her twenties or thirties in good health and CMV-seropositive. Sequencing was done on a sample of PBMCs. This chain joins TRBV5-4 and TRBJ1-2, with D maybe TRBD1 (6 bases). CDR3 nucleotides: TGTGCCAGCAGCCCGGGGACACGGACATTCGTGCTAAACTATGGCTACACCTTC. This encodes CASSPGTRTFVLNYGYTF.